The 28 T cell receptor beta chains listed next were all sequenced from one sample in a study of blood T cell repertoires in COVID-19. This table comes from immunoSEQ multiplex PCR, and its TCRdb copy is limited to in-frame clones, with some not included. The sample lists roughly 120,000 clones, 90% occurring once. Specimen: peripheral blood. The source of these receptors is a human donor with active COVID-19. The donor label of this sample is uncertain.

The chain is built from TRBV19 and TRBJ1-4; perhaps TRBD1 as D (6 bases). The germline V gene has CDR1 LNHDA and CDR2 SQIVND (reference sequence). The CDR3 is made up of 18 amino acids. V dropped 4 bases and J dropped 0 bases, with 18 bases sitting between them. The CDR3 region has the DNA TGTGCCAGTAGTACCTTCGTGTCGACAGGTCCAACTAATGAAAAACTGTTTTTT. Amino acid sequence: CASSTFVSTGPTNEKLFF.

This chain links TRBV6-2 or TRBV6-3 with TRBJ2-3, with TRBD1 matching over 8 bases. The CDR3 has 16 residues. The germline V gene encodes CDR1 MNHEY and CDR2 SVGEGT. Trimming removed 6 bases from V and 1 base from J; junction bases left unmatched: 9. As DNA, the CDR3 is TGTGCCAGCAGCCCTACAGGGGGGCGCGGCACAGATACGCAGTATTTT. The encoded protein is CASSPTGGRGTDTQYF.

The V gene is TRBV14, the J gene TRBJ2-1; 13 bases are shared with TRBD2. The V gene's germline CDR1 is SGHDN and CDR2 FVKESK. The V segment lost 4 bases and the J segment 7 bases; nucleotides outside the gene matches: 13. The CDR3 extends over 18 amino acids. CDR3 nucleotide sequence: TGTGCCAGCAGCCTTAGGGTGACTAGCGGGGGGATACTGAATGAGCAGTTCTTC. Amino acid sequence: CASSLRVTSGGILNEQFF.

The chain joins TRBV15 to TRBJ1-6, with 7 bases that match TRBD1. The CDR3 spans 14 residues. V shed 5 bases and J 6 bases; nucleotides not matched to a gene: 4. Germline V gene sequence: CDR1 LNHNV, CDR2 YYDKDF (reference sequence). The CDR3 nucleotides are TGTGCCACCAGCGCTGACAGGGTTAATTCACCCCTCCACTTT. This translates into CATSADRVNSPLHF.

The chain links TRBV28 to TRBJ2-5, with D unresolved. The CDR3 runs to 15 residues. With 2 bases removed from V and 1 base from J, the gap between germline ends came to 11 bases. The germline CDR1 and CDR2 sequences are MDHEN and SYDVKM. The CDR3: CASSLPPVAQETQYF. CDR3 bases: TGTGCCAGCAGTTTACCTCCGGTAGCCCAAGAGACCCAGTACTTC.

The rearrangement links TRBV4-3 to TRBJ1-2, with a weak D call TRBD1 (5 bases). Trimming left V 2 bases short and J 4 bases short, with 17 bases between. The CDR3 is 16 amino acids. Germline V gene lookup returns CDR1 LGHNA and CDR2 YSLEER. The CDR3 coding sequence is TGCGCCAGCAGCCAACGGACGACAGAACTAAGCTATGGCTACACCTTC. This codes for CASSQRTTELSYGYTF.

V and J are TRBV14 and TRBJ2-2; 11 nucleotides line up with TRBD2. In germline, CDR1 is SGHDN, CDR2 FVKESK. V lost 1 base, J lost 6 bases, and 7 bases stayed unmatched. The CDR3 sequence is 17 residues long. The CDR3 reads CASSQGLLAGAPGELFF. CDR3 nucleotides: TGTGCCAGCAGCCAAGGTCTACTAGCGGGGGCCCCCGGGGAGCTGTTTTTT. The variable domain in full, completed from reference TRBV14 and TRBJ2-2, reads EAGVTQFPSHSVIEKGQTVTLRCDPISGHDNLYWYRRVMGKEIKFLLHFVKESKQDESGMPNNRFLAERTGGTYSTLKVQPAELEDSGVYFCASSQGLLAGAPGELFFGEGSRLTVL.

The V call is TRBV24-1, the J call TRBJ2-3, with a tentative D call TRBD1 (5 bases). V was cut by 4 bases and J by 11 bases, with 15 bases left in between. CDR3 length equals 13 residues. Germline V gives CDR1 KGHDR, CDR2 SFDVKD. CDR3 DNA sequence: TGTGCCACCAGTGACCAGGGTAAGCCTCAGCAGTATTTT. Amino acids: CATSDQGKPQQYF.

The J gene is TRBJ2-3, the V gene TRBV5-6; 7 nucleotides line up with TRBD1. Germline CDR1 is SGHDT and CDR2 is YYEEEE. This CDR3 comprises 15 residues. V shed 1 base and J 5 bases; nucleotides not matched to a gene: 7. The CDR3 region is CASSLYPGGRDTQYF. For the CDR3, the DNA is TGTGCCAGCAGCTTGTATCCAGGGGGAAGAGATACGCAGTATTTT.

J is TRBJ1-4 and V is TRBV29-1; no definite D call. Trimming pared 5 bases from V and 6 bases from J, leaving 10 bases between. The CDR3 runs 12 residues. Germline lookup yields CDR1 SQVTM and CDR2 ANQGSEA. The CDR3 DNA sequence: TGCAGCGTTCGCCCCACGGATGAAAAACTGTTTTTT. Its protein product is CSVRPTDEKLFF.

The chain has TRBV6-9 and TRBJ2-1; 7 nucleotides match TRBD1. Trimming took 0 bases from V and 10 from J; bases not matched to a gene: 9. This CDR3 is 15 amino acids long. Germline CDR1 reads MNHGY; CDR2 reads SVAAGI. The CDR3 DNA is TGTGCCAGCAGTTATTCGAAACAGGGGACGGGGGAGCAGTTCTTC. Its protein is CASSYSKQGTGEQFF.

J is TRBJ1-5 and V is TRBV6-5; D perhaps matches TRBD1 (5 bases). V was shortened by 7 bases and J by 7 bases, with 20 bases between the two germline ends. Germline V gene sequence: CDR1 MNHEY, CDR2 SVGAGI. This CDR3 region has 15 residues. The CDR3 region is CASTTSGGFDQPQHF. The CDR3 nucleotides are TGTGCCAGCACAACGAGTGGGGGGTTCGACCAGCCCCAGCATTTT.

The genes are TRBV11-2 and TRBJ2-5, with a weak D call TRBD2 (5 bases). Germline CDR1 is SGHAT and CDR2 is FQNNGV. The CDR3 covers 14 residues. V lost 1 base and J lost 1, with 7 bases in between. The CDR3 sequence: CASSLGRGQETQYF. CDR3 nucleotide sequence: TGTGCCAGCAGCTTAGGCCGGGGCCAAGAGACCCAGTACTTC.

This clone has only one observation. V usage is TRBV25-1 and J usage is TRBJ1-6, with 11 bases identical to TRBD1. The CDR3 consists of 15 residues. V shed 6 bases, J shed 8 bases, and the junction held 6 bases outside the gene matches. Germline-derived CDR1 and CDR2 are MGHDK and SYGVNS. In DNA, the CDR3 is TGTGCCAGCAGGGCCGGGACAGGGGGGTATTCACCCCTCCACTTT. Its protein is CASRAGTGGYSPLHF.

The chain uses TRBV19 and TRBJ1-5, with a weak D call TRBD1 (6 bases). V dropped 6 bases and J dropped 3 bases, with 15 bases sitting between them. CDR3 length equals 15 residues. Germline-derived CDR1 and CDR2 are LNHDA and SQIVND (reference sequence). The CDR3 sequence is CASRKGQNNNQPQHF. CDR3 coding DNA: TGTGCCAGTAGGAAAGGACAGAATAACAATCAGCCCCAGCATTTT.

J is TRBJ2-3 and V is TRBV5-1, with D hard to call. Germline-derived CDR1 and CDR2 are SGHRS and YFSETQ. Trimming cost V 6 bases and J 2 bases, with 16 bases left between them. The CDR3 is 15 residues long. Here the CDR3 reads CASTVGFTDTDTQYF. The CDR3 nucleotides are TGCGCCAGCACCGTGGGCTTCACAGACACAGATACGCAGTATTTT.

This sequence joins TRBV11-2 and TRBJ2-1, with 10 nucleotides matching TRBD1. Germline values: CDR1 SGHAT, CDR2 FQNNGV. V lost 1 base, J lost 8 bases, and 8 bases stayed unmatched. This CDR3 is 16 amino acids long. The CDR3 sequence is CASSLVVTGGIHEQFF. The CDR3 coding sequence is TGTGCCAGCAGCTTAGTTGTGACAGGGGGCATCCATGAGCAGTTCTTC.

V usage is TRBV2 and J usage is TRBJ2-2, with 8 bases aligning to TRBD2. Trimming cost V 6 bases and J 4 bases; bases outside gene matches: 4. This CDR3 has 14 amino acids. CDR1 SNHLY and CDR2 FYNNEI come from the germline V gene. CDR3 sequence (DNA): TGTGCCAGCAGAGTAGCGGGGCTCACCGGGGAGCTGTTTTTT. Protein sequence: CASRVAGLTGELFF.

The chain couples TRBV28 to TRBJ1-5; 7 bases line up with TRBD1. Looked up from germline, CDR1 is MDHEN and CDR2 is SYDVKM. The CDR3 consists of 13 residues. V shed 9 bases and J 4 bases; nucleotides not matched to a gene: 6. CDR3 protein: CASIDRVNQPQHF. The CDR3 DNA sequence: TGTGCCAGTATAGACAGGGTTAATCAGCCCCAGCATTTT.

The rearrangement uses TRBV7-2 and TRBJ2-7; D not resolved. The CDR3 spans 14 residues. The V and J ends lost 1 base and 6 bases respectively, with 13 bases between them. CDR1 and CDR2 (germline): SGHTA, FQGNSA. CDR3 coding DNA: TGTGCCAGCAGCTTAGGGCTGAGTTCGGGCGAGCAGTACTTC. Residues: CASSLGLSSGEQYF.

The sample holds a few counts of this clone. The chain carries TRBV11-2 and TRBJ1-6, with 7 bases aligning to TRBD1. This CDR3 has 16 amino acids. V trimming: 2 bases; J trimming: 7 bases; junction bases outside the gene matches: 8. Germline V CDR1 and CDR2: SGHAT, FQNNGV. The CDR3 DNA sequence: TGTGCCAGCAGCTTACGGGACAGTCTTGTAAATTCACCCCTCCACTTT. Translating it yields CASSLRDSLVNSPLHF.

The chain combines TRBV19 with TRBJ2-2; 7 positions agree with TRBD1. The CDR3 is 18 residues long. Unmatched junction bases numbered 17, after V lost 5 bases and J lost 5 bases. CDR1 is LNHDA and CDR2 is SQIVND in the germline V gene (reference sequence). The CDR3 region is CASSRELRQGFGTGELFF. The CDR3 DNA sequence: TGTGCCAGTAGTCGAGAATTAAGACAGGGTTTCGGGACCGGGGAGCTGTTTTTT.

V gene TRBV6-6 combines with J gene TRBJ2-3; D is ambiguous. The V and J ends lost 4 bases and 5 bases respectively, with 4 bases between them. Germline CDR1 is MNHNY and CDR2 is SVGAGI (reference sequence). The CDR3 has 11 residues. The CDR3 loop is CASSSIDTQYF. CDR3 coding DNA: TGTGCCAGCAGTTCCATAGATACGCAGTATTTT.

V usage is TRBV7-3 and J usage is TRBJ1-2, with D unresolved. The CDR3 is 13 residues long. The ends were cut back, 6 bases at V and 8 bases at J, with 16 bases in the middle. Per the germline V gene, CDR1 is SGHTA and CDR2 is FQGTGA. CDR3 loop: CASSRPGSGGYTF. The CDR3 DNA is TGTGCCAGCAGTCGCCCAGGCTCAGGCGGCTACACCTTC.

The chain uses TRBV12-3 or TRBV12-4 and TRBJ1-2; no clear D gene. V lost 3 bases and J lost 7, with 12 bases in between. The CDR3 runs 13 residues. CDR3 DNA: TGTGCCAGCAGTTTGGTTCAGTTACCTGGCTACACCTTC. Protein sequence: CASSLVQLPGYTF.

The chain joins TRBV9 to TRBJ2-3; tentatively, D is TRBD1 (5 bases). This CDR3 contains 13 residues. Germline V gene sequence: CDR1 SGDLS, CDR2 YYNGEE. V lost 3 bases to trimming and J lost 6 bases, with 11 bases between them. In nucleotides, the CDR3 is TGTGCCAGCAGCGCCCCAGGGTGGGATACGCAGTATTTT. Its protein is CASSAPGWDTQYF.

The rearrangement joins TRBV11-2 to TRBJ1-4; 10 bases fit TRBD1. Losses at the gene ends were 1 base for V and 8 bases for J; bases not matched to a gene: 7. Germline V gene lookup returns CDR1 SGHAT and CDR2 FQNNGV. The CDR3 length is 16 residues. The CDR3 loop is CASSLGDRGTGEKLFF. As DNA, the CDR3 is TGTGCCAGCAGCTTAGGGGACAGGGGTACGGGGGAAAAACTGTTTTTT.

This rearrangement joins TRBV6-5 to TRBJ2-5, with TRBD2 matching 11 bases. Germline CDR1 MNHEY, CDR2 SVGAGI. This CDR3 spans 15 amino acids. Trimming cost V 5 bases and J 2 bases; bases outside gene matches: 4. The CDR3 nucleotides are TGTGCCAGCAGTAGTTTAGCGGGGGGGCAAGAGACCCAGTACTTC. Translated: CASSSLAGGQETQYF.